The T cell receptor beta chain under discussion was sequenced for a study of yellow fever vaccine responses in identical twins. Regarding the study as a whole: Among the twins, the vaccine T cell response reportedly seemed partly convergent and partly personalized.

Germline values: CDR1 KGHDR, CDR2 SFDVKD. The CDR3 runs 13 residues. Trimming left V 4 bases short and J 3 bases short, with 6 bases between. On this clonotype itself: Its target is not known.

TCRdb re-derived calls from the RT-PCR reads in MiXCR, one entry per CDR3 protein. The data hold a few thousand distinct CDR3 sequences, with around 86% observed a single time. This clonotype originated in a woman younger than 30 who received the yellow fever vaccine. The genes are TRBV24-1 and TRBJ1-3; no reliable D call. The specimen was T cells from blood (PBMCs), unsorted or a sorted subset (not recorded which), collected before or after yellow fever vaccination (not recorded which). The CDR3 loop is CATSDPRGNTIYF. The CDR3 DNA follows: TGTGCCACCAGTGACCCCCGTGGAAACACCATATATTTT.